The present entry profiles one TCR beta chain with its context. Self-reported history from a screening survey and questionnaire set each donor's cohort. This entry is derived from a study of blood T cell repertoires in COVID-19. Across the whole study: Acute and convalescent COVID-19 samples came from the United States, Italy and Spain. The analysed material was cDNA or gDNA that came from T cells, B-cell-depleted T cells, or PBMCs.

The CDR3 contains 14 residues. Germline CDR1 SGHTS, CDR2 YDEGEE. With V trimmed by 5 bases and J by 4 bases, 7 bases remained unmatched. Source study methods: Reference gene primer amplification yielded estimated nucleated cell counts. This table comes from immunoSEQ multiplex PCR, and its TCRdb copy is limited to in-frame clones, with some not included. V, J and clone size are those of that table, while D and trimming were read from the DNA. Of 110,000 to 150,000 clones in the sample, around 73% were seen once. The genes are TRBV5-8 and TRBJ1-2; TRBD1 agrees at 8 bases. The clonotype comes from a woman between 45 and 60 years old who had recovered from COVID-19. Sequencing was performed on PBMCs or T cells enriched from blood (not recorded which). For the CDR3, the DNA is TGTGCCAGCAGGACCGGGACAGGTACCTATGGCTACACCTTC. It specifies CASRTGTGTYGYTF.